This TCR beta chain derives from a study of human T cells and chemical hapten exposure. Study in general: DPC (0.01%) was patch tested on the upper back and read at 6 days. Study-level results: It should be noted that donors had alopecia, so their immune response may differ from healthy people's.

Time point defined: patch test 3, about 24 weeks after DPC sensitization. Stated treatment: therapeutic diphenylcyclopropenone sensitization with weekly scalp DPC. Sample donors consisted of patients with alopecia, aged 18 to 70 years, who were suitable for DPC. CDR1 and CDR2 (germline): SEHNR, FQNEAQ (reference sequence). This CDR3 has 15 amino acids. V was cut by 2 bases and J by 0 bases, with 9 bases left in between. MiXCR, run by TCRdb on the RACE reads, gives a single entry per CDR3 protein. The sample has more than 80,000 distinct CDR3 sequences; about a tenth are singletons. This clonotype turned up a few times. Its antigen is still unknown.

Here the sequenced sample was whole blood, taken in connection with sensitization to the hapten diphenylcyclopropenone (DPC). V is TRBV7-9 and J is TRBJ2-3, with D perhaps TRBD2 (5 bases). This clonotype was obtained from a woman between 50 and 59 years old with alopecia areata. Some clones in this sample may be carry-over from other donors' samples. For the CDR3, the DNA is TGTGCCAGCAGCTTACCTAGGACTAGCACAGATACGCAGTATTTT. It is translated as CASSLPRTSTDTQYF.